The next 13 T cell receptor beta chains were all read from a single sample in a study of CXCR3-negative and CXCR3-positive naive CD8 T cells. Study-wide results and caveats: CXCR3-positive naive cells carried more hydrophobic TRB CDR3s than CXCR3-negative ones.

Each TRB cDNA library was prepared by 5' RACE (with UMI labels). Following a re-call of the 5' RACE reads, TCRdb has one entry per CDR3 protein and lacks DNA. Its listing shows under 150,000 distinct CDR3 sequences. Their antigen targets remain unknown. Sequencing was carried out using naive CXCR3+ CD8+ T cells from blood. The subset denotes: CD45RO-CCR7+CD27+CD95- naive CD8+ T cells expressing CXCR3 (TNR3+). The receptor source for this set is a human donor in good health. Some clones in this sample may be carry-over from other donors' samples.

The V gene is TRBV15, the J gene TRBJ2-1; TCRdb outputs TRBD2, but without DNA this stays unchecked. The CDR3 loop spans 15 amino acids. The germline CDR1 and CDR2 sequences are LNHNV and YYDKDF (reference sequence). The CDR3 here is CATSRASGRENEQFF.

The chain carries TRBV29-1 and TRBJ2-2. The germline gives CDR1 SQVTM, CDR2 ANQGSEA. This CDR3 comprises 13 residues. CDR3: CSVEVVNTGELFF.

The chain couples TRBV12-5 to TRBJ1-2; TCRdb's D gene call, TRBD1, goes unchecked for lack of DNA. This CDR3 is 13 amino acids long. Germline V CDR1 and CDR2: LGHNT, FRNRAP. This chain's CDR3 is CASGLTVLSGYTF. Variable domain in full (rest from reference TRBV12-5 and TRBJ1-2): DARVTQTPRHKVTEMGQEVTMRCQPILGHNTVFWYRQTMMQGLELLAYFRNRAPLDDSGMPKDRFSAEMPDATLATLKIQPSEPRDSAVYFCASGLTVLSGYTFGSGTRLTVV.

The gene calls are TRBV29-1 and TRBJ2-5; the D call from TCRdb, TRBD1, cannot be confirmed without DNA. Germline V gene sequence: CDR1 SQVTM, CDR2 ANQGSEA. The CDR3 extends over 16 amino acids. The CDR3 reads CSVEVARDGWLMAQYF.

The chain recombines TRBV6-5 with TRBJ1-1. This CDR3 is built from 15 residues. Germline V gene sequence: CDR1 MNHEY, CDR2 SVGAGI. CDR3 sequence: CASSYSQLSWTEAFF.

This chain links TRBV29-1 with TRBJ2-7; checking the TCRdb D call of TRBD1 is not possible without DNA. The length of the CDR3 is 12 residues. The V gene's germline CDR1 is SQVTM and CDR2 ANQGSEA. The CDR3 spells CSALTGGYEQYF.

The chain links TRBV7-8 to TRBJ2-7; TCRdb returns TRBD1, unconfirmable since there is no DNA. Germline V gene sequence: CDR1 SGHVS, CDR2 FQNEAQ. CDR3 length: 15 residues. The CDR3 region is CASSSPRTGTYEQYF. Variable domain in full (rest from reference TRBV7-8 and TRBJ2-7): GAGVSQSPRYKVAKRGQDVALRCDPISGHVSLFWYQQALGQGPEFLTYFQNEAQLDKSGLPSDRFFAERPEGSVSTLKIQRTQQEDSAVYLCASSSPRTGTYEQYFGPGTRLTVT.

This chain connects TRBV19 to TRBJ2-1; there is no DNA to check the TCRdb D call of TRBD1. This CDR3 has 16 amino acids. From germline, CDR1 is LNHDA and CDR2 SQIVND (reference sequence). The CDR3 spells CASSSLGGFVYNEQFF.

This chain uses TRBV29-1 with TRBJ1-2; TCRdb designates TRBD1, a call that cannot be tested without DNA. This CDR3 is built from 13 residues. The germline V gene has CDR1 SQVTM and CDR2 ANQGSEA. CDR3 in amino acids: CSVPRTGGYGYTF.

V and J are TRBV7-3 and TRBJ2-1; TCRdb lists TRBD1, though no DNA is available to test this call. The CDR3 is made up of 13 amino acids. Germline CDR1 SGHTA, CDR2 FQGTGA. The CDR3 loop reads CASSSGQPNEQFF.

V and J are TRBV7-9 and TRBJ2-1; TCRdb's D call, TRBD2, is unchecked because there is no DNA. The length of the CDR3 is 15 residues. In germline, CDR1 is SEHNR, CDR2 FQNEAQ (reference sequence). The CDR3 loop is CASSAASGAYIEQFF.

The genes are TRBV4-2 and TRBJ2-2. The germline V gene encodes CDR1 LGHNA and CDR2 YNFKEQ. This CDR3 is built from 15 residues. CDR3 amino acids: CASSQEFGNTGELFF.

This sequence joins TRBV5-6 and TRBJ1-5; there is no DNA to check the TCRdb D call of TRBD1. Germline V gene lookup returns CDR1 SGHDT and CDR2 YYEEEE. This CDR3 comprises 14 residues. CDR3 in amino acids: CASSRGASNQPQHF.